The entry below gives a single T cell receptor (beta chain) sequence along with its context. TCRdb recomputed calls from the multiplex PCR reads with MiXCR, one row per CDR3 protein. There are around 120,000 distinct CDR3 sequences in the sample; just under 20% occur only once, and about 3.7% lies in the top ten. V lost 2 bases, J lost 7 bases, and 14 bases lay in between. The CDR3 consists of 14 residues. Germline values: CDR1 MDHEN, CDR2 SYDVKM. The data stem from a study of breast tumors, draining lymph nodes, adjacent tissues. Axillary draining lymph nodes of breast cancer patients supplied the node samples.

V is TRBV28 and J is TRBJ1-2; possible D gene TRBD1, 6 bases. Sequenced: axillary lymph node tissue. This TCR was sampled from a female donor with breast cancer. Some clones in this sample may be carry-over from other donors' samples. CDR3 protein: CASSLRQGNGGYTF. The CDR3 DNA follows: TGTGCCAGCAGTTTAAGGCAGGGGAATGGTGGCTACACCTTC.